This T cell receptor beta chain emerged from a study of blood T cell repertoires in COVID-19. About the research overall: PBMCs, B-cell-depleted T cells, or T cells provided the cDNA or gDNA that made up the material.

All recovered Cohort 3 donors got two negative PCRs, got clearance, or saw symptom resolution. Only in-frame clones appear in the TCRdb table, and some are missing; sequencing was by immunoSEQ multiplex PCR. The sample includes approximately 200,000 clones, 75% to 85% seen only once; the top ten take around 9%. Germline CDR1 and CDR2: KGHSH and LQKENI. This CDR3 region has 16 residues. Trimming took 6 bases from V and 8 from J; bases not matched to a gene: 10. The V and J genes are TRBV18 and TRBJ1-6, with 10 positions matching TRBD1. This clonotype was sampled from a man aged 40-55 years who had recovered from COVID-19. The source material was PBMCs or T cells enriched from blood (not recorded which). The CDR3 loop reads CASSSTGTGEYSPLHF. The DNA of the CDR3 is TGTGCCAGCTCTTCGACCGGGACAGGGGAGTATTCACCCCTCCACTTT.